These 30 T cell receptor beta chains were sequenced from one sample in a study of T cell changes during pregnancy in multiple sclerosis. This table comes from immunoSEQ multiplex PCR, and its TCRdb copy is limited to in-frame clones, with some not included. This sample carries under 45,000 clones, about 88% of them seen once, and the ten largest clones take 1% to 1.5%. This specimen was CD4+ T cells from peripheral blood mononuclear cells, taken in the second trimester of pregnancy. These receptors were taken from a female donor with multiple sclerosis, enrolled in a pregnancy study.

The rearrangement links TRBV4-3 to TRBJ2-1, with 8 bases fitting TRBD2. The J segment lost 8 bases and the V segment lost 1 base, leaving 10 bases of the junction unmatched. This CDR3 is built from 16 residues. CDR1 LGHNA and CDR2 YSLEER come from the germline V gene. CDR3 in DNA: TGCGCCAGCAGCCAAGGGGCCAGGGGCGGGGGGCATGAGCAGTTCTTC. Translation gives CASSQGARGGGHEQFF.

Written as DNA, the CDR3 is TGTGCCAGTAGGGGGAGGGGGGCGTTCACCGGGGAGCTGTTTTTT. Translation: CASRGRGAFTGELFF. The chain joins TRBV19 to TRBJ2-2, with D possibly being TRBD2 (7 bases). V gave up 6 bases and J gave up 4 bases, with 15 bases separating them. The germline V gene encodes CDR1 LNHDA and CDR2 SQIVND (reference sequence). This CDR3 has 15 residues.

The V call is TRBV6-5, the J call TRBJ2-7; a weak D match, TRBD1 (6 bases). Trimming took off 6 bases at V and 6 bases at J, with 15 bases between the two ends. Germline lookup yields CDR1 MNHEY and CDR2 SVGAGI. The CDR3 is made up of 13 amino acids. CDR3 nucleotides: TGTGCCAGCAGCCGGTTACAGGGTTTCGAGCAGTACTTC. It yields the protein CASSRLQGFEQYF.

The chain couples TRBV27 to TRBJ2-3; 8 nucleotides line up with TRBD1. J gave up 5 bases and V 8 bases, and 21 bases lay outside the gene matches. The CDR3 is 18 residues long. Germline values: CDR1 MNHEY, CDR2 SMNVEV (reference sequence). Here the CDR3 DNA reads TGTGCCAGCTCACCCCCTCAAGTCGGCAGGGGGCGCGTAGATACGCAGTATTTT. As protein: CASSPPQVGRGRVDTQYF.

The rearrangement joins TRBV7-2 to TRBJ2-5; maybe TRBD1 (5 bases). The CDR3 sequence is 15 residues long. Germline CDR1 and CDR2: SGHTA and FQGNSA. Trimming took 1 base from V and 5 from J, leaving 14 bases between them. The CDR3 bases are TGTGCCAGCAGCTTAGGGCAGGGCGTAATGGAGACCCAGTACTTC. Its protein product is CASSLGQGVMETQYF.

The rearrangement links TRBV15 to TRBJ2-2, with TRBD2 matching over 9 bases. CDR1 and CDR2 from the germline V gene are LNHNV and YYDKDF (reference sequence). V trimming: 0 bases; J trimming: 6 bases; junction bases outside the gene matches: 2. CDR3 size: 15 residues. CDR3 in amino acids: CATSRDRGRAGELFF. The CDR3 nucleotides are TGTGCCACCAGCAGAGATCGCGGGAGGGCCGGGGAGCTGTTTTTT.

The chain carries TRBV28 and TRBJ1-5; D may be TRBD1 (6 bases). The CDR3 runs 13 residues. Germline-derived CDR1 and CDR2 are MDHEN and SYDVKM. The ends were cut back, 5 bases at V and 5 bases at J, with 10 bases in the middle. The CDR3 loop is CASSRGQHQPQHF. The CDR3 bases are TGTGCCAGCAGTCGTGGACAGCATCAGCCCCAGCATTTT.

This clone occurred once. The V gene is TRBV28, the J gene TRBJ1-5; 11 bases agree with TRBD1. The germline V gene has CDR1 MDHEN and CDR2 SYDVKM. Trimming at V came to 11 bases and at J to 0 bases, leaving 3 bases not matched to a gene. The CDR3 has 14 amino acids. Here the CDR3 DNA reads TGTGCCGGACAGGGGGCATTTAGCAATCAGCCCCAGCATTTT. It is translated as CAGQGAFSNQPQHF.

A single count supports this clone. The chain combines TRBV13 with TRBJ1-1; D is ambiguous. CDR1 and CDR2 (germline): PRHDT, FYEKMQ (reference sequence). The CDR3 is 13 amino acids. The V end lost 5 bases, the J end lost 4 bases, and 11 bases lay between the germline ends. CDR3 residues: CASSLEWATEAFF. CDR3 in DNA: TGTGCCAGCAGCCTCGAGTGGGCCACTGAAGCTTTCTTT.

The chain has TRBV19 and TRBJ2-1; 11 bases map to TRBD2. V gave up 3 bases and J gave up 9 bases; unmatched junction bases: 4. This CDR3 comprises 14 residues. Germline loops: CDR1 LNHDA, CDR2 SQIVND (reference sequence). DNA for the CDR3: TGTGCCAGTAGTATTGGTAGCGGGAGGGGTGAGCAGTTCTTC. Protein sequence: CASSIGSGRGEQFF.

The count of this clone is one. The chain uses TRBV19 and TRBJ2-3, with D maybe TRBD2 (6 bases). Germline values: CDR1 LNHDA, CDR2 SQIVND (reference sequence). This CDR3 is built from 14 residues. The V gene lost 5 bases and the J gene lost 2 bases, with 11 bases spanning the gap. CDR3 protein: CASSGLAITDTQYF. The CDR3 DNA follows: TGTGCCAGTAGTGGGCTAGCGATCACAGATACGCAGTATTTT.

The genes are TRBV10-3 and TRBJ2-5, with D possibly being TRBD1 (5 bases). Looked up from germline, CDR1 is ENHRY and CDR2 is SYGVKD. The V end lost 2 bases, the J end lost 4 bases, and 5 bases lay between the germline ends. The CDR3 length is 12 residues. DNA of the CDR3: TGTGCCATCAGTGAGCAGGGAGAGACCCAGTACTTC. It specifies CAISEQGETQYF.

This chain uses TRBV5-5 with TRBJ2-5; D remains unclear. Per the germline V gene, CDR1 is SGHKS and CDR2 is YYEKEE (reference sequence). There are 14 residues in the CDR3. V shed 3 bases and J shed 1 base, with 10 bases lying between them. In DNA, the CDR3 is TGTGCCAGCAGCTCCGGGTCGACCCAAGAGACCCAGTACTTC. Protein: CASSSGSTQETQYF. Based on the CDR3 plus reference TRBV5-5 and TRBJ2-5, the full variable domain is DAGVTQSPTHLIKTRGQQVTLRCSPISGHKSVSWYQQVLGQGPQFIFQYYEKEERGRGNFPDRFSARQFPNYSSELNVNALLLGDSALYLCASSSGSTQETQYFGPGTRLLVL.

This chain connects TRBV10-3 to TRBJ2-2; possibly TRBD2 for D (6 bases). Trimming left V 0 bases short and J 2 bases short, with 13 bases between. CDR1 is ENHRY and CDR2 is SYGVKD in the germline V gene. The CDR3 runs 17 residues. The CDR3: CAISESLGLPNTGELFF. In DNA form, the CDR3 reads TGTGCCATCAGTGAGTCGTTAGGACTACCTAACACCGGGGAGCTGTTTTTT.

The gene calls are TRBV9 and TRBJ2-5, with D possibly matching TRBD1 (6 bases). CDR3 length equals 15 residues. Germline V CDR1 and CDR2: SGDLS, YYNGEE. V lost 2 bases and J 1 base, leaving 12 bases between the germline ends. The CDR3 nucleotides read TGTGCCAGCAGCGTCTTACAGGGATTCCAAGAGACCCAGTACTTC. It yields the protein CASSVLQGFQETQYF.

This sequence joins TRBV19 and TRBJ2-1; 10 bases fit TRBD2. V was clipped by 7 bases and J by 3 bases; unmatched bases: 6. CDR3 length: 15 amino acids. Per the germline V gene, CDR1 is LNHDA and CDR2 is SQIVND (reference sequence). CDR3 sequence reads: CASKRRTSGYNEQFF. CDR3 sequence (DNA): TGTGCCAGTAAACGTCGGACTAGCGGCTACAATGAGCAGTTCTTC.

V gene TRBV19 combines with J gene TRBJ2-5; 8 bases line up with TRBD2. Germline values: CDR1 LNHDA, CDR2 SQIVND (reference sequence). This CDR3 spans 15 amino acids. V was pared by 3 bases and J by 4 bases, with 7 bases of the junction left unmatched. The CDR3 loop is CASSIEGGTRETQYF. DNA for the CDR3: TGTGCCAGTAGTATCGAGGGAGGGACTAGAGAGACCCAGTACTTC.

This chain connects TRBV28 to TRBJ2-7, with 12 bases aligning to TRBD1. The CDR3 is made up of 14 amino acids. The germline V gene has CDR1 MDHEN and CDR2 SYDVKM. V was pared by 7 bases and J by 6 bases, with 7 bases of the junction left unmatched. The CDR3 region has the DNA TGTGCCAGCATAGGCGGGACAGGGGGCAGCGAGCAGTACTTC. This sequence encodes CASIGGTGGSEQYF.

The rearrangement uses TRBV27 and TRBJ2-3, with a possible D match to TRBD1 (6 bases). The germline V gene encodes CDR1 MNHEY and CDR2 SMNVEV (reference sequence). The germline V and J ends were trimmed by 3 bases and 4 bases, with 11 bases remaining between them. The CDR3 length is 14 residues. As DNA, the CDR3 is TGTGCCAGCAGTTTTGGGGGCTTCGCAGATACGCAGTATTTT. Its translation: CASSFGGFADTQYF.

This chain joins TRBV13 and TRBJ1-4, with TRBD1 as a possible D gene (6 bases). CDR3 length equals 16 residues. Between the trimmed V and J ends, which lost 3 bases and 3 bases, there was a span of 14 bases. Germline loops: CDR1 PRHDT, CDR2 FYEKMQ (reference sequence). CDR3 nucleotides: TGTGCCAGCAGCTTGGGAACAGGGTTGCCTAATGAAAAACTGTTTTTT. It yields the protein CASSLGTGLPNEKLFF.

The chain is built from TRBV29-1 and TRBJ1-5; no clear D gene. V gave up 0 bases and J gave up 4 bases, with 7 bases separating them. Germline CDR1 and CDR2: SQVTM and ANQGSEA. CDR3 size: 13 residues. This CDR3 is CSVEETENQPQHF. For the CDR3, the DNA is TGCAGCGTTGAAGAGACGGAGAATCAGCCCCAGCATTTT.

The genes are TRBV28 and TRBJ1-5; 7 nucleotides agree with TRBD1. The V segment lost 1 base and the J segment 2 bases; nucleotides outside the gene matches: 5. The V gene's germline CDR1 is MDHEN and CDR2 SYDVKM. This CDR3 spans 16 amino acids. This CDR3 reads CASSLYLTGGNQPQHF. CDR3 nucleotides: TGTGCCAGCAGTTTATACTTAACAGGGGGCAATCAGCCCCAGCATTTT. Combining the CDR3 with reference TRBV28 and TRBJ1-5 gives the whole variable domain DVKVTQSSRYLVKRTGEKVFLECVQDMDHENMFWYRQDPGLGLRLIYFSYDVKMKEKGDIPEGYSVSREKKERFSLILESASTNQTSMYLCASSLYLTGGNQPQHFGDGTRLSIL.

The V call is TRBV28, the J call TRBJ1-1, with a tentative D call TRBD1 (5 bases). This CDR3 has 14 amino acids. V lost 2 bases to trimming and J lost 7 bases, with 14 bases between them. The germline V gene encodes CDR1 MDHEN and CDR2 SYDVKM. The CDR3 sequence: CASSLPGFASEAFF. The CDR3, as DNA: TGTGCCAGCAGTTTACCAGGGTTCGCAAGTGAAGCTTTCTTT.

V gene TRBV5-6 combines with J gene TRBJ2-5, with 8 bases identical to TRBD2. Trimming at V came to 3 bases and at J to 5 bases, leaving 9 bases not matched to a gene. This CDR3 region has 15 residues. CDR1 and CDR2 from the germline V gene are SGHDT and YYEEEE. The CDR3 loop is CASSYGTSYDETQYF. CDR3 bases: TGTGCCAGCAGCTACGGGACTAGTTACGACGAGACCCAGTACTTC.

The rearrangement uses TRBV5-1 and TRBJ2-2; a possible D gene is TRBD2 (6 bases). Germline CDR1 is SGHRS and CDR2 is YFSETQ. V lost 0 bases and J 2 bases, leaving 8 bases between the germline ends. CDR3 length: 15 residues. The CDR3 reads CASSLVSGNTGELFF. Here the CDR3 DNA reads TGCGCCAGCAGCTTGGTTAGCGGAAACACCGGGGAGCTGTTTTTT.

This chain joins TRBV4-2 and TRBJ1-5; possibly TRBD1 for D (5 bases). Germline-derived CDR1 and CDR2 are LGHNA and YNFKEQ. Trimming cost V 1 base and J 3 bases, with 10 bases left between them. This CDR3 is built from 15 residues. The CDR3 DNA reads TGTGCCAGCAGCCAAGTGGGGGACTCCAATCAGCCCCAGCATTTT. Residues: CASSQVGDSNQPQHF.

V usage is TRBV19 and J usage is TRBJ2-2, with a weak D call TRBD1 (5 bases). Germline loops: CDR1 LNHDA, CDR2 SQIVND (reference sequence). V was clipped by 3 bases and J by 6 bases, with 11 bases between them. The CDR3 has 14 residues. The DNA for the CDR3 is TGTGCCAGTAGTATCCAGGGATGGTCCGGGGAGCTGTTTTTT. It is translated as CASSIQGWSGELFF.

This clone was counted a single time. The rearrangement uses TRBV28 and TRBJ1-1; D is unresolved. The germline V and J ends were trimmed by 5 bases and 8 bases, with 18 bases remaining between them. This CDR3 has 14 amino acids. Germline lookup yields CDR1 MDHEN and CDR2 SYDVKM. CDR3: CASSPPPSVGEAFF. DNA for the CDR3: TGTGCCAGCAGTCCACCACCGTCAGTTGGCGAAGCTTTCTTT.

This chain joins TRBV9 and TRBJ1-1; 7 bases are shared with TRBD1. The CDR3 is 14 amino acids. Trimming took 0 bases from V and 3 from J; bases not matched to a gene: 2. Germline V gene data show CDR1 as SGDLS and CDR2 as YYNGEE. The CDR3 DNA reads as TGTGCCAGCAGCGTAGTTACAGGGGACACTGAAGCTTTCTTT. Its translation is CASSVVTGDTEAFF.

The chain links TRBV5-4 to TRBJ2-4, with 8 bases that match TRBD2. CDR1 is SGHNT and CDR2 is YYREEE in the germline V gene (reference sequence). This CDR3 region has 18 residues. V gave up 4 bases and J gave up 0 bases; unmatched junction bases: 12. CDR3: CASSPDLAGALAKNIQYF. The CDR3 DNA follows: TGTGCCAGCAGCCCGGATCTAGCGGGTGCGCTAGCCAAAAACATTCAGTACTTC.